The entry below gives a single T cell receptor (beta chain) sequence along with its context. This entry belongs to a study of blood T cell repertoires in COVID-19. Study-level background: From the United States, Italy and Spain came samples of acute and convalescent COVID-19.

Assay: immunoSEQ multiplex PCR; the TCRdb copy retains only in-frame clones and omits some. This sample has around 300,000 clones, with roughly 84% found just once. This TCR was sampled from a man aged 50 to 59 with active or convalescent COVID-19. Sequenced sample: peripheral blood.

The CDR3 here is CASSGRTENYGYTF. As DNA, the CDR3 is TGTGCCAGTAGTGGACGGACAGAGAACTATGGCTACACCTTC. V and J are TRBV19 and TRBJ1-2; a weak D match, TRBD1 (6 bases). Trimming left V 5 bases short and J 2 bases short, with 12 bases between. The germline CDR1 and CDR2 sequences are LNHDA and SQIVND (reference sequence). The CDR3 spans 14 residues.